Below, 24 T cell receptor beta chains from the same sample are listed, as sequenced in a study of monozygotic twins with inflammatory bowel disease (dated by TCRdb to about 2019). The library was made by 5' RACE. The data were produced on an Illumina HiSeq 2500. TCRdb reprocessed the raw reads; every CDR3 protein sequence is a single record, and DNA is not supplied. The data table for this sample lists 350,000 to 400,000 distinct CDR3 sequences. The ten biggest clones cover about 2.5% of the sample. The sequenced material came from blood. These TCRs come from a human donor with ulcerative colitis or Crohn's disease, or a healthy co-twin of an affected twin (not recorded which).

The V and J genes are TRBV5-1 and TRBJ2-5. The CDR3 spans 14 residues. Germline CDR1 is SGHRS and CDR2 is YFSETQ. CDR3 amino acids: CASGLFAEEETQYF. Drawing the rest from reference TRBV5-1 and TRBJ2-5, the complete variable domain is KAGVTQTPRYLIKTRGQQVTLSCSPISGHRSVSWYQQTPGQGLQFLFEYFSETQRNKGNFPGRFSGRQFSNSRSEMNVSTLELGDSALYLCASGLFAEEETQYFGPGTRLLVL.

This chain uses TRBV5-1 with TRBJ2-1; without DNA, the TCRdb call of TRBD1 cannot be checked. The CDR3 covers 16 residues. In germline, CDR1 is SGHRS, CDR2 YFSETQ. CDR3 amino acids: CASSLEGASSYNEQFF.

The chain has TRBV7-2 and TRBJ1-3; there is no DNA to check the TCRdb D call of TRBD1. The CDR3 loop spans 13 amino acids. Looked up from germline, CDR1 is SGHTA and CDR2 is FQGNSA. The CDR3 is CASSGQRGNTIYF.

The chain uses TRBV2 and TRBJ1-2. This CDR3 comprises 12 residues. In germline, CDR1 is SNHLY, CDR2 FYNNEI. CDR3 sequence: CASRGSNYGYTF. Together with reference TRBV2 and TRBJ1-2, the CDR3 gives the full variable domain: EPEVTQTPSHQVTQMGQEVILRCVPISNHLYFYWYRQILGQKVEFLVSFYNNEISEKSEIFDDQFSVERPDGSNFTLKIRSTKLEDSAMYFCASRGSNYGYTFGSGTRLTVV.

The chain carries TRBV12-3 or TRBV12-4 and TRBJ1-5; the TRBD1 assignment by TCRdb is unverifiable without DNA. The CDR3 has 14 residues. Here the CDR3 reads CASTDRGSNQPQHF.

V gene TRBV7-8 combines with J gene TRBJ2-7. The germline CDR1 and CDR2 sequences are SGHVS and FQNEAQ. CDR3 length equals 15 residues. The CDR3 sequence is CASSLTVGRSHEQYF.

The J gene is TRBJ1-2, the V gene TRBV5-4. The germline CDR1 and CDR2 sequences are SGHNT and YYREEE (reference sequence). The CDR3 sequence is 14 residues long. CDR3 protein: CASSWTGANYGYTF. Using reference TRBV5-4 and TRBJ1-2 for the parts outside the CDR3, the full variable domain is ETGVTQSPTHLIKTRGQQVTLRCSSQSGHNTVSWYQQALGQGPQFIFQYYREEENGRGNFPPRFSGLQFPNYSSELNVNALELDDSALYLCASSWTGANYGYTFGSGTRLTVV.

This chain links TRBV7-9 with TRBJ1-4. The CDR3 runs to 16 residues. Germline assignment: CDR1 SEHNR and CDR2 FQNEAQ (reference sequence). Here the CDR3 reads CASSSSVAATNEKLFF.

This chain connects TRBV7-2 to TRBJ2-5; TCRdb reports TRBD2, a call that lacks DNA to check it against. The CDR3 runs to 16 residues. Per germline, CDR1 SGHTA and CDR2 FQGNSA. The CDR3: CASSPGLAGSGETQYF. The whole variable domain, remainder taken from reference TRBV7-2 and TRBJ2-5, is GAGVSQSPSNKVTEKGKDVELRCDPISGHTALYWYRQSLGQGLEFLIYFQGNSAPDKSGLPSDRFSAERTGGSVSTLTIQRTQQEDSAVYLCASSPGLAGSGETQYFGPGTRLLVL.

The chain employs TRBV5-1 and TRBJ2-7; TCRdb lists TRBD1, though no DNA is available to test this call. Germline CDR1 reads SGHRS; CDR2 reads YFSETQ. The CDR3 runs to 15 residues. The CDR3 sequence is CASSLKTGKSYEQYF.

The J gene is TRBJ1-2, the V gene TRBV7-2. The CDR3 contains 14 residues. CDR1 is SGHTA and CDR2 is FQGNSA in the germline V gene. The CDR3 loop reads CASSTLDSYLGYTF.

The rearrangement joins TRBV27 to TRBJ2-2; checking the TCRdb D call of TRBD2 is not possible without DNA. Per germline, CDR1 MNHEY and CDR2 SMNVEV (reference sequence). This CDR3 is built from 16 residues. The chain's CDR3 is CASSPWTSVNTGELFF.

The chain links TRBV18 to TRBJ2-3; TCRdb proposes TRBD1, but this gene call is untestable without DNA. Per germline, CDR1 KGHSH and CDR2 LQKENI. CDR3 length: 14 amino acids. CDR3 sequence reads: CASSSGGGGDTQYF.

V usage is TRBV5-5 and J usage is TRBJ2-2; no DNA is available, so the TRBD1 call from TCRdb remains unchecked. Germline lookup yields CDR1 SGHKS and CDR2 YYEKEE (reference sequence). This CDR3 has 15 amino acids. This CDR3 reads CASSQRQGRIGELFF. Full variable domain (rest looked up from reference TRBV5-5 and TRBJ2-2): DAGVTQSPTHLIKTRGQQVTLRCSPISGHKSVSWYQQVLGQGPQFIFQYYEKEERGRGNFPDRFSARQFPNYSSELNVNALLLGDSALYLCASSQRQGRIGELFFGEGSRLTVL.

The rearrangement uses TRBV7-8 and TRBJ2-7; the TCRdb D gene call, TRBD2, has no DNA to confirm it. Germline lookup yields CDR1 SGHVS and CDR2 FQNEAQ. The CDR3 spans 15 residues. CDR3 amino acids: CASSLETSGGYEQYF.

The rearrangement uses TRBV9 and TRBJ2-6. The germline V gene has CDR1 SGDLS and CDR2 YYNGEE. The CDR3 is 18 residues long. CDR3 region: CASSPRLVTHSGANVLTF.

Here the CDR3 reads CASSRSTGRSYNEQFF. The V and J genes are TRBV11-1 and TRBJ2-1; TCRdb's D call, TRBD1, is unchecked because there is no DNA. CDR1 SGHAT and CDR2 FQDESV come from the germline V gene (reference sequence). The CDR3 has 16 residues.

The CDR3 sequence: CASSSKIAENSGANVLTF. The rearrangement joins TRBV11-1 to TRBJ2-6; TCRdb returns TRBD2, unconfirmable since there is no DNA. The CDR3 loop spans 18 amino acids. Germline V gene data show CDR1 as SGHAT and CDR2 as FQDESV (reference sequence).

The chain has TRBV9 and TRBJ2-2; with no DNA, the TCRdb D assignment of TRBD2 cannot be verified. This CDR3 is built from 19 residues. The germline CDR1 and CDR2 sequences are SGDLS and YYNGEE. The CDR3 spells CASSRRLGGLVRSTGELFF.

The chain couples TRBV12-3 or TRBV12-4 to TRBJ2-7; lacking DNA, the TRBD2 call made by TCRdb goes unchecked. CDR3 length: 20 amino acids. CDR3 in amino acids: CASSPTIRGAGLAGGYEQYF.

CDR3 region: CSAEGGGGAKNIQYF. The rearrangement uses TRBV20-1 and TRBJ2-4; absent DNA, TCRdb's TRBD2 call cannot be checked. Germline CDR1 is DFQATT and CDR2 is SNEGSKA (reference sequence). The CDR3 is 15 residues long.

The V gene is TRBV4-3, the J gene TRBJ2-3; with no DNA, the TCRdb D assignment of TRBD2 cannot be verified. This CDR3 comprises 20 residues. The germline V gene has CDR1 LGHNA and CDR2 YSLEER. CDR3 protein: CASSQSRGGSSSGRSDTQYF.

The chain joins TRBV9 to TRBJ1-4. The germline gives CDR1 SGDLS, CDR2 YYNGEE. CDR3 length: 17 residues. The CDR3 reads CASSVEPGRASDEKLFF. Full variable domain (remainder filled in from reference TRBV9 and TRBJ1-4): DSGVTQTPKHLITATGQRVTLRCSPRSGDLSVYWYQQSLDQGLQFLIQYYNGEERAKGNILERFSAQQFPDLHSELNLSSLELGDSALYFCASSVEPGRASDEKLFFGSGTQLSVL.

V usage is TRBV4-1 and J usage is TRBJ2-2. CDR3 length: 22 amino acids. CDR1 MGHRA and CDR2 YSYEKL come from the germline V gene. CDR3 in amino acids: CASSQEAVEHTGSLEYTGELFF.